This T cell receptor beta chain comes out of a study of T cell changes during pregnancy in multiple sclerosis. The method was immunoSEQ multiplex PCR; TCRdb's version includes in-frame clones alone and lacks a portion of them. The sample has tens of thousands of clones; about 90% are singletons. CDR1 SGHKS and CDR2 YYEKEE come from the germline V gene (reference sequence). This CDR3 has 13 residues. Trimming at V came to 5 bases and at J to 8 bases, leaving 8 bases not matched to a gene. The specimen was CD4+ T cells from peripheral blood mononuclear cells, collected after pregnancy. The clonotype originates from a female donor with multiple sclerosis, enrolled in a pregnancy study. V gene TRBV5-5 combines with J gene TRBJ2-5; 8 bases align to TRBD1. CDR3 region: CASSWADRETQYF. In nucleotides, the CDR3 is TGTGCCAGCAGTTGGGCGGACAGGGAAACCCAGTACTTC.